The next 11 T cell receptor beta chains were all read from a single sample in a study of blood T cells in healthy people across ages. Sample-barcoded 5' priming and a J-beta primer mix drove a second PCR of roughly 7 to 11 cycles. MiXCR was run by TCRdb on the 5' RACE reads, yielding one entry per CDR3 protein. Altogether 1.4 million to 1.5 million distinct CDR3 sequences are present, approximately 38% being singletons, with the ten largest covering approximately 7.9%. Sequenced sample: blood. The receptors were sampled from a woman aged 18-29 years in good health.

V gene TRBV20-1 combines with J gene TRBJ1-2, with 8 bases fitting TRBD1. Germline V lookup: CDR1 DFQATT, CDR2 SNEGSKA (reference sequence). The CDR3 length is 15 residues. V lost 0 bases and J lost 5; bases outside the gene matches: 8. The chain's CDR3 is CSAREGTGPGYGYTF. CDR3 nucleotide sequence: TGCAGTGCTAGAGAAGGGACAGGACCCGGTTATGGCTACACCTTC.

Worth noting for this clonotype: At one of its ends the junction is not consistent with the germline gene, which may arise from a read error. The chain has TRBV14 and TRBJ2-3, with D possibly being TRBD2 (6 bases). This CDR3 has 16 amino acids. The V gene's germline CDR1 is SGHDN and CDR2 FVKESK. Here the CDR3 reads CASSQDRGGYTDTQYF. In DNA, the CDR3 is TGCGCCAGCAGCCAAGATCGAGGAGGGTACACAGATACGCAGTATTTT.

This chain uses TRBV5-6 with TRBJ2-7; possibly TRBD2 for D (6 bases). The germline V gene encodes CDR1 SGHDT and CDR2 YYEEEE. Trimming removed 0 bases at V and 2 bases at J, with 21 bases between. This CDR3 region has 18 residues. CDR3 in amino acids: CASSLGRGGLALTYEQYF. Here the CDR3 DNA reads TGTGCCAGCAGCTTGGGGCGTGGTGGGCTAGCGCTTACCTACGAGCAGTACTTC.

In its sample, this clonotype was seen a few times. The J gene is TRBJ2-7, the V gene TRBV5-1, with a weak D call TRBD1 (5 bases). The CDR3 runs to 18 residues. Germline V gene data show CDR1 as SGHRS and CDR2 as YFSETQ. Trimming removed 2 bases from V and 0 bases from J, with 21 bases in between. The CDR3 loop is CASSLISPTGTSSYEQYF. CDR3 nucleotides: TGCGCCAGCAGCTTAATTTCACCTACAGGAACGAGCTCCTACGAGCAGTACTTC.

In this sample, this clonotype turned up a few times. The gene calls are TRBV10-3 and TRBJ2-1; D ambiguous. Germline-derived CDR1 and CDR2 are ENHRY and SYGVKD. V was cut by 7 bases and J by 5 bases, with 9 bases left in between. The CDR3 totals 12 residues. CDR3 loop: CAIMDSNNEQFF. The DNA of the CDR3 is TGTGCCATCATGGATAGCAACAATGAGCAGTTCTTC.

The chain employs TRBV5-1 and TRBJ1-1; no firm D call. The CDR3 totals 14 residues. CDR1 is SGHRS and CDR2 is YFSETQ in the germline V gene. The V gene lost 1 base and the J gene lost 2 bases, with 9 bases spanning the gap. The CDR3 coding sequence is TGCGCCAGCAGCTTGAACCCGTCAAACACTGAAGCTTTCTTT. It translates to CASSLNPSNTEAFF.

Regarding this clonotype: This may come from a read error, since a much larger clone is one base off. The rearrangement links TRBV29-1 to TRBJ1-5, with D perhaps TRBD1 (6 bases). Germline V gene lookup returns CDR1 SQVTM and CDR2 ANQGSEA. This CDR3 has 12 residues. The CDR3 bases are TGCGGCGTGGGGGATCCAGGTGGGGGCCTGCATTTT. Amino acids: CGVGDPGGGLHF.

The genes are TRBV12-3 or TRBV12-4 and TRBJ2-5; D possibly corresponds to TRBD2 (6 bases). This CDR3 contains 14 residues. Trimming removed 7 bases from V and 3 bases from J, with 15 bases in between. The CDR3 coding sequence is TGTGCCAGCATTCACAACTGGAGGGAAGAGACCCAGTACTTC. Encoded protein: CASIHNWREETQYF.

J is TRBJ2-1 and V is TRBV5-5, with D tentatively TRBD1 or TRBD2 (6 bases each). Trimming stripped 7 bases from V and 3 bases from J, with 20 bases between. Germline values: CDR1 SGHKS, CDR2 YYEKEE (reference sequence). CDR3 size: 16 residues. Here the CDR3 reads CASSPGAGQDYNEQFF. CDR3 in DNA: TGTGCCAGCTCCCCGGGTGCGGGACAAGACTACAATGAGCAGTTCTTC. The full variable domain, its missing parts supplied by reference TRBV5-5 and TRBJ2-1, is DAGVTQSPTHLIKTRGQQVTLRCSPISGHKSVSWYQQVLGQGPQFIFQYYEKEERGRGNFPDRFSARQFPNYSSELNVNALLLGDSALYLCASSPGAGQDYNEQFFGPGTRLTVL.

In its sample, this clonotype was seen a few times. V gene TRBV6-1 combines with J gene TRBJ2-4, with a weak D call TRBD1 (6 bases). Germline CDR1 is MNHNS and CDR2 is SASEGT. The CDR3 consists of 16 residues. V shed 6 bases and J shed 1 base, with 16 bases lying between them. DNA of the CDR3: TGTGCCAGCAGACAGGGAATGGGTCAGGCCAAAAACATTCAGTACTTC. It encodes CASRQGMGQAKNIQYF.

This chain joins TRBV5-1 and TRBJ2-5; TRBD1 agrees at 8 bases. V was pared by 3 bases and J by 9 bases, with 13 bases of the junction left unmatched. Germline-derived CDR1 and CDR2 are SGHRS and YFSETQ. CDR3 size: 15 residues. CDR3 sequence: CASSSDGQGPSSQYF. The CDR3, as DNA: TGCGCCAGCAGCTCGGATGGACAGGGCCCATCTTCCCAGTACTTC.